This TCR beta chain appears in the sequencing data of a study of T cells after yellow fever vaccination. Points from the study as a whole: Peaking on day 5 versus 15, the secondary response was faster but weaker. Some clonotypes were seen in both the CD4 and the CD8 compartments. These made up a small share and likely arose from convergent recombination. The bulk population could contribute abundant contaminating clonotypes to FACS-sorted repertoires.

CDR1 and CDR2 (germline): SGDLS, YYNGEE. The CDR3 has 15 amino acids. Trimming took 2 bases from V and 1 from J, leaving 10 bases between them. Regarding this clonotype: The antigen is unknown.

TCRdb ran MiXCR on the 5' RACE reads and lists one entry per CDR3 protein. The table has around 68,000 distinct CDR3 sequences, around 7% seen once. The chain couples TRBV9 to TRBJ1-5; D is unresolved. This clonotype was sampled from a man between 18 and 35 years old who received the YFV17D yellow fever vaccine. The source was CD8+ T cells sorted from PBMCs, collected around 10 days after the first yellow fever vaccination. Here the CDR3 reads CASSVEGRSNQPQHF. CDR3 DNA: TGTGCCAGCAGCGTGGAAGGGAGGAGCAATCAGCCCCAGCATTTT.